Listed here is a single TCR beta chain. Method: immunoSEQ multiplex PCR; TCRdb's copy keeps in-frame clones and lacks some. The sample contains approximately 150,000 clones, around 92% of which appear only once. This sample is drawn from a study of control samples from healthy donors and cancer patients. J gave up 4 bases and V 4 bases, and 9 bases lay outside the gene matches. There are 15 residues in the CDR3. Germline V gene data show CDR1 as SGHRS and CDR2 as YFSETQ. V is TRBV5-1 and J is TRBJ1-1, with TRBD1 matching 8 bases. The clonotype originates from a middle-aged man with head and neck cancer. The source material was PBMCs. Written as DNA, the CDR3 is TGCGCCAGCAGCCCCGGCGCAGGGGGCATCACTGAAGCTTTCTTT. Translated: CASSPGAGGITEAFF.